This paragraph covers one TCR beta chain sequence. Its cognate antigen is unknown. Produced via immunoSEQ multiplex PCR; TCRdb's table is partial and in-frame only. The table shows 20,000 to 30,000 clones, with about nine tenths occurring only once. The data originate from a study of T cell responses to AZD1222 COVID-19 vaccine. The CDR3 has 16 amino acids. J lost 6 bases, V lost 5 bases, and 8 bases had no gene match. Per germline, CDR1 SGHTA and CDR2 FQGNSA. General observations from the study: Across spike, vaccine-associated CD4 TCRs were found, dominant at 160-218 and 743-854. AZD1222 recipients seropositive at baseline numbered only 5 or 6.

The clonotype was recovered from an adult who received the AZD1222 COVID-19 vaccine. This chain joins TRBV7-2 and TRBJ1-5, with 12 bases aligning to TRBD1. This specimen consisted of peripheral blood, obtained 28 days after the second AZD1222 dose. This chain's CDR3 is CASSQGQGAAGQPQHF. DNA for the CDR3: TGTGCCAGCAGCCAGGGACAGGGGGCGGCGGGTCAGCCCCAGCATTTT.